Below are 15 T cell receptor beta chains sequenced from a single sample in a study of T-cell memory formation after mild COVID-19. One entry per CDR3 protein, called by TCRdb with MiXCR from the 5' RACE reads. Among around 510,000 distinct CDR3 sequences listed, about 20% were seen once. The sequenced sample consisted of PBMCs or a T cell subset sorted from them (not recorded which). The source is an adult woman who had mild COVID-19 (a few samples of this study predate the infection). Cell type and time point are not known.

V usage is TRBV6-4 and J usage is TRBJ1-1; D is ambiguous. The CDR3 totals 13 residues. V was pared by 3 bases and J by 2 bases, with 7 bases between. Germline-derived CDR1 and CDR2 are MRHNA and SNTAGT. The CDR3 loop reads CASSEAVNTEAFF. The CDR3 bases are TGTGCCAGCAGTGAGGCAGTCAACACTGAAGCTTTCTTT.

This clonotype was picked up a small number of times. The chain carries TRBV7-3 and TRBJ2-1; 11 bases line up with TRBD2. The CDR3 extends over 16 amino acids. Trimming cost V 5 bases and J 6 bases; bases outside gene matches: 9. CDR1 and CDR2 from the germline V gene are SGHTA and FQGTGA. In nucleotides, the CDR3 is TGTGCCAGCAGCGGGCTAGCGGGAGGTCCGGGCAATGAGCAGTTCTTC. As protein: CASSGLAGGPGNEQFF.

This clonotype was counted many times. The chain combines TRBV4-1 with TRBJ2-1; 15 bases fit TRBD2. CDR3 length equals 21 residues. J gave up 4 bases and V 1 base, and 14 bases lay outside the gene matches. The germline CDR1 and CDR2 sequences are MGHRA and YSYEKL. The CDR3 DNA reads as TGCGCCAGCAGCCAAGCTCGGGGGTGGACTAGCGGGAGGGCCGAGTACAATGAGCAGTTCTTC. Translation gives CASSQARGWTSGRAEYNEQFF.

The chain is built from TRBV6-1 and TRBJ2-1; TRBD2 agrees at 7 bases. V shed 11 bases and J 7 bases; nucleotides not matched to a gene: 11. This CDR3 is 13 amino acids long. In germline, CDR1 is MNHNS, CDR2 SASEGT. This CDR3 reads CAGGPTSLNEQFF. CDR3 sequence (DNA): TGTGCCGGTGGGCCGACTAGCCTAAATGAGCAGTTCTTC.

The V call is TRBV30, the J call TRBJ2-7; perhaps D is TRBD1 or TRBD2 (5 bases each). Germline V gene lookup returns CDR1 GTSNPN and CDR2 SVGIG (reference sequence). V was shortened by 2 bases and J by 2 bases, with 10 bases between the two germline ends. The CDR3 has 13 amino acids. This chain's CDR3 is CAWSNGGPYEQYF. DNA for the CDR3: TGTGCCTGGAGTAATGGGGGACCCTACGAGCAGTACTTC.

This clonotype has only a few counts. The V call is TRBV12-3 or TRBV12-4, the J call TRBJ2-5, with TRBD2 identical over 12 bases. V was clipped by 5 bases and J by 5 bases; unmatched bases: 12. This CDR3 region has 17 residues. CDR3: CASSPSQGTSGRETQYF. CDR3 nucleotide sequence: TGTGCCAGCAGTCCATCCCAGGGGACTAGCGGGCGGGAGACCCAGTACTTC.

The genes are TRBV5-6 and TRBJ2-7, with a tentative D call TRBD2 (6 bases). The CDR3 covers 16 residues. Looked up from germline, CDR1 is SGHDT and CDR2 is YYEEEE. Trimming removed 4 bases at V and 0 bases at J, with 17 bases between. The DNA for the CDR3 is TGTGCCAGCAGCACTCCGGGACTCTCTTACTCCTACGAGCAGTACTTC. Its translation: CASSTPGLSYSYEQYF.

The V and J genes are TRBV19 and TRBJ1-5; 11 nucleotides line up with TRBD1. The CDR3 is 15 amino acids. V shed 10 bases, J shed 6 bases, and the junction held 11 bases outside the gene matches. From germline, CDR1 is LNHDA and CDR2 SQIVND (reference sequence). The DNA for the CDR3 is TGTGCCACTAAAGGACAGGGGGCATTGGGTCAGCCCCAGCATTTT. Amino acids: CATKGQGALGQPQHF.

The chain combines TRBV6-5 with TRBJ2-2; perhaps TRBD1 as D (5 bases). The length of the CDR3 is 17 residues. V was pared by 0 bases and J by 1 base, with 12 bases between. Germline CDR1 reads MNHEY; CDR2 reads SVGAGI. CDR3 protein: CASSYSRTSMNTGELFF. Written as DNA, the CDR3 is TGTGCCAGCAGTTACTCTCGGACATCGATGAACACCGGGGAGCTGTTTTTT.

The rearrangement joins TRBV24-1 to TRBJ1-1; a possible D gene is TRBD1 (5 bases). The CDR3 is 13 amino acids. The ends were cut back, 9 bases at V and 6 bases at J, with 16 bases in the middle. CDR1 is KGHDR, CDR2 SFDVKD, per germline. In nucleotides, the CDR3 is TGTGCCACCTCCGTCCCAGGGAGGGCTGAAGCTTTCTTT. Translating gives CATSVPGRAEAFF.

The sample holds many counts of this clonotype. One junction end does not reproduce the germline sequence, and a read error may be involved. The chain carries TRBV5-1 and TRBJ1-2; D call uncertain. The CDR3 loop spans 13 amino acids. CDR1 SGHRS and CDR2 YFSETQ come from the germline V gene. CDR3 sequence: CASSLGGNYGYTF. CDR3 DNA: TGTGCCAGCAGCTTAGGAGGGAACTATGGCTACACCTTC. Filled out from reference TRBV5-1 and TRBJ1-2, the complete variable domain reads KAGVTQTPRYLIKTRGQQVTLSCSPISGHRSVSWYQQTPGQGLQFLFEYFSETQRNKGNFPGRFSGRQFSNSRSEMNVSTLELGDSALYLCASSLGGNYGYTFGSGTRLTVV.

The J gene is TRBJ1-2, the V gene TRBV29-1; perhaps TRBD1 as D (5 bases). V lost 0 bases to trimming and J lost 4 bases, with 15 bases between them. The germline V gene has CDR1 SQVTM and CDR2 ANQGSEA. The CDR3 runs to 15 residues. For the CDR3, the DNA is TGCAGCGTTGAAGATAGGAGGGGAAGATTCTATGGCTACACCTTC. Translated, it gives CSVEDRRGRFYGYTF.

This clonotype has a handful of counts. The V and J genes are TRBV24-1 and TRBJ2-5; TRBD2 might be the D (5 bases). The CDR3 is 15 amino acids. The germline V and J ends were trimmed by 1 base and 5 bases, with 13 bases remaining between them. Germline CDR1 KGHDR, CDR2 SFDVKD. The CDR3 loop reads CATSDFAGSAETQYF. DNA for the CDR3: TGTGCCACCAGTGATTTTGCGGGCTCCGCGGAGACCCAGTACTTC.

The genes are TRBV27 and TRBJ2-1; 12 bases agree with TRBD2. Germline lookup yields CDR1 MNHEY and CDR2 SMNVEV (reference sequence). Germline trimming cut 4 bases from V and 7 bases from J; bases unmatched to any gene: 5. The CDR3 extends over 15 amino acids. The CDR3, as DNA: TGTGCCAGCAGTTCAGGGACTAGCGGGCTTAATGAGCAGTTCTTC. Translated: CASSSGTSGLNEQFF.

The V and J genes are TRBV24-1 and TRBJ2-3; D not certain. Trimming took off 4 bases at V and 2 bases at J, with 3 bases between the two ends. The CDR3 sequence is 12 residues long. Germline assignment: CDR1 KGHDR and CDR2 SFDVKD. The CDR3 nucleotides are TGTGCCACCAGTGACCCCACAGATACGCAGTATTTT. It specifies CATSDPTDTQYF.